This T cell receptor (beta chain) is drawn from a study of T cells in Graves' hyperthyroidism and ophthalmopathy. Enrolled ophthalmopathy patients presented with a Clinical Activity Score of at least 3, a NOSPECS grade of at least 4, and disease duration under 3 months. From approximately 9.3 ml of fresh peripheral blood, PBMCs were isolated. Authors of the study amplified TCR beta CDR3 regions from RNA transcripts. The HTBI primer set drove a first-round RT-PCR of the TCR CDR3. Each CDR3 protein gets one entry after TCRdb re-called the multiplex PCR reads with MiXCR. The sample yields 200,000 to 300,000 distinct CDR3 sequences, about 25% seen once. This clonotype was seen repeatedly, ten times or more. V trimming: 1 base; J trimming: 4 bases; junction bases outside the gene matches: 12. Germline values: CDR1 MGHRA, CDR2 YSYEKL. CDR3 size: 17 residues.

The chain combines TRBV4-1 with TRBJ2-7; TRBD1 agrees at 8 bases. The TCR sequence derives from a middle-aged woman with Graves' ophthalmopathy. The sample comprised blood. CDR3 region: CASSQAGTGHASYEQYF. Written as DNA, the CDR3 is TGCGCCAGCAGCCAAGCGGGGACAGGCCACGCGTCGTACGAGCAGTACTTC.